This TCR beta chain comes out of a study of T-cell reconstitution after alpha-beta-depleted transplantation in children (dated by TCRdb to about 2016). About the investigation overall: T-cell immune reconstitution after TCRalphabeta/CD19-depleted allogeneic hematopoietic cell transplantation in children was quantitatively tracked in the study by means of TCR repertoire profiling.

The V and J ends are trimmed by 0 bases and 2 bases, leaving 8 bases between them. From a lookup of the germline V gene, CDR1 and CDR2 are LGHNA and YNFKEQ. Including the terminal cysteine and phenylalanine, the CDR3 comprises 14 residues. Of all the DNA, just the CDR3 is kept, 42 bases in frame from base 1. The treatment or condition label of this sample denotes: allogeneic hematopoietic cell transplantation with graft depleted of TCRalphabeta T cells and CD19 B cells. Transplant recipients were children who received TCRalphabeta/CD19-depleted allogeneic hematopoietic cell grafts. Library method: PCR. Instrument on record: Illumina HiSeq 2500. TCR libraries were prepared with molecular barcoding, using unique molecular identifiers to normalize TCRbeta repertoire quantification. TCRdb took the public reads, trimmed them with fastp at Q25, ran MiXCR for clone calling and kept in-frame beta chains. Each CDR3 protein gets just one entry, which takes the most common genes and DNA from the rows behind it. The sample table contains 200,000 or so distinct CDR3 sequences; only one count was recorded for 5% to 7.5% of them. Of the sample, about 4.3% falls within the top ten clones.

On the study overall, not on this receptor specifically: In some patients, high TCRbeta diversity at day 60 was attributed to recipient T cells and intrathymic progenitors that had survived conditioning. About two months after transplant, the apparently early recovery of alphabetaT-cell counts reportedly depended on just several hundred clones that had expanded rapidly and came from non-depleted graft cells. Over the following months the frequencies of hyperexpanded clones went down, and after one year T-cell counts and TCRbeta diversity were mostly credited to newly produced T cells.

This clonotype was seen repeatedly, ten times or more. The target of this receptor is not known. Per-base quality was not reported, and no clone a single base away is much larger than it. The sequence links TRBV4-2 to TRBJ2-7; the D gene cannot be resolved reliably. The material was PBMCs, obtained before TCRalphabeta/CD19-depleted stem cell transplant. The clonotype was recovered from a girl under three years old with combined immunodeficiency, due to receive a stem cell transplant. The CDR3 is CASSQELGTYEQYF. The nucleotide sequence reads TGTGCCAGCAGCCAAGAATTGGGGACCTACGAGCAGTACTTC.